Included here is one T cell receptor beta chain sequence, with context. Some clones are missing from TCRdb's copy, which holds only in-frame ones; the method was immunoSEQ multiplex PCR. The sample shows about 200,000 clones, around 92% of them seen only once. The sample comes from a study of blood T cell repertoires in COVID-19. Cohorts were based on clinical histories the participants reported. V gave up 3 bases and J gave up 8 bases, with 16 bases separating them. The CDR3 is 15 residues long. Per germline, CDR1 SGHAT and CDR2 FQNNGV. J is TRBJ1-4 and V is TRBV11-2, with unresolved D. The receptor's source is a woman aged 25-40 years with acute COVID-19. The sequenced sample consisted of PBMCs or T cells enriched from blood (not recorded which). Here the CDR3 DNA reads TGTGCCAGCAGCTTCTTGCCGAGGCCGGAAGAAAAACTGTTTTTT. Its protein product is CASSFLPRPEEKLFF.